This TCR beta chain is drawn from a study of blood T cells in healthy people across ages. Isolated per sample were at least 7 million PBMCs. This CDR3 is built from 13 residues. J gave up 10 bases and V 4 bases, and 3 bases lay outside the gene matches. Germline V gives CDR1 MGHRA, CDR2 YSYEKL. Study results and caveats: Naive T cell percentage strongly correlated with TCR beta diversity. The study found more naive CD4+ cells and higher diversity in long-lived than aged donors.

In this sample, this clonotype turned up a few times. Its specificity is unknown. Alongside a J-beta primer mix, a sample-barcoded 5' primer served in a second PCR lasting about 7 to 11 cycles. A single record per CDR3 protein comes from TCRdb applying MiXCR to the 5' RACE reads. The sample shows around 1,600,000 distinct CDR3 sequences, approximately 39% of them seen only once. The sequenced material came from blood. The TCR was taken from a woman between 18 and 29 years old in good health. This chain links TRBV4-1 with TRBJ2-1; 11 positions match TRBD1. The CDR3 loop is CASSRGTGGEQFF. CDR3 coding DNA: TGCGCCAGCAGCCGCGGGACAGGGGGAGAGCAGTTCTTC.